This entry concerns a single T cell receptor (beta chain). One entry per CDR3 protein results from TCRdb running MiXCR on the 5' RACE reads. Found here are approximately 450,000 distinct CDR3 sequences, 15% to 20% of them singletons; the top ten hold approximately 13%. The sample originates from a study of T-cell memory formation after mild COVID-19. Looked up from germline, CDR1 is DFQATT and CDR2 is SNEGSKA (reference sequence). The CDR3 consists of 15 residues. After removal of 0 bases from V and 3 bases from J, the junction contained 6 bases not matched to a gene. V is TRBV20-1 and J is TRBJ2-7, with 9 bases fitting TRBD2. The TCR sequence derives from an adult woman who had mild COVID-19 (a few samples of this study predate the infection). Cell type and time point are not known. The sample comprised PBMCs or a T cell subset sorted from them (not recorded which). This CDR3 reads CSARDLLAGSYEQYF. The CDR3 DNA is TGCAGTGCTAGAGATCTACTAGCGGGCAGCTACGAGCAGTACTTC.